The rows below give T cell receptor beta chains drawn from one sample of a study of blood T cell repertoires in COVID-19. Repertoires were generated with immunoSEQ multiplex PCR, while TCRdb's copy carries only in-frame clones and drops some. The table lists around 240,000 clones, 80% to 90% of them singletons, with about 1% in the top ten. Sequencing used PBMCs or T cells enriched from blood (not recorded which). These receptors were taken from a man between 50 and 59 years old who had been exposed to COVID-19. The CDR3 runs from the conserved cysteine through the conserved F or W. D genes are given only for firm matches. Size tells how often a clone was seen (once, few, many) or the class of an expanded clone, and some rows leave it out.

J gene,V gene,clone size,D gene,CDR3 DNA,CDR3 protein
TRBJ1-2,TRBV6-4,NA,NA,TGTGCCAGCAGTGACCGGGGGGGCGCTGGGACTAACTATGGCTACACCTTC,CASSDRGGAGTNYGYTF
TRBJ1-4,TRBV4-1,NA,TRBD1,TGCGCCAGCAGCCAAAAGTGGGCAGGGGGCTCCACTAATGAAAAACTGTTTTTT,CASSQKWAGGSTNEKLFF
TRBJ2-5,TRBV28,NA,TRBD1,TGTGCCAGCAGTGCCATATCCGGGACAGCGAGGGGAGAGACCCAGTACTTC,CASSAISGTARGETQYF
TRBJ1-1,TRBV5-4,NA,NA,TGTGCCAGCAACCCTCCCGGGACACCGAACACTGAAGCTTTCTTT,CASNPPGTPNTEAFF
TRBJ2-7,TRBV5-6,NA,TRBD1,TGTGCCAGCAGCTTGTTCGGACAGGGAGTAAACCGCGAGCAGTACTTC,CASSLFGQGVNREQYF
TRBJ1-1,TRBV19,NA,NA,TGTGCCAGTAGTATAGGCAGTCGCGCTTTCTTT,CASSIGSRAFF
TRBJ1-1,TRBV29-1,NA,NA,TGCAGCGTTGAAAGGGAGGCGAACACTGAAGCTTTCTTT,CSVEREANTEAFF
TRBJ1-2,TRBV3-1/TRBV3-2,NA,NA,TGTGCCAGCAGCCAACAGAACTATGGCTACACCTTC,CASSQQNYGYTF
TRBJ1-2,TRBV19,NA,NA,TGTGCCAGTAGTATAGGCCTGGAGGGGCTTGGCTACACCTTC,CASSIGLEGLGYTF
TRBJ2-3,TRBV7-2,NA,TRBD1,TGTGCCAGCAGACCCGACAGGGTAACAGATACGCAGTATTTT,CASRPDRVTDTQYF
TRBJ2-1,TRBV11-3,NA,TRBD1,TGTGCCAGCAGCTTAGGGATGACAGGGGGCCCCCGGGGTGAGCAGTTCTTC,CASSLGMTGGPRGEQFF
TRBJ1-5,TRBV5-6,NA,TRBD1,TGTGCCAGCAGCTTAGGGCGACAGGGCAGACAGCCCCAGCATTTT,CASSLGRQGRQPQHF
TRBJ2-1,TRBV7-7,NA,TRBD2,TGTGCTAGCAGCTTAGCGCTAAATGCTAGCGGGTACTACAATGAGCAGTTCTTC,CASSLALNASGYYNEQFF
TRBJ1-1,TRBV7-3,NA,NA,TGTGCCAGCAGCTTATACGGGGGCACTGAAGCTTTCTTT,CASSLYGGTEAFF
TRBJ1-6,TRBV5-1,NA,NA,TGCGCCAGCAGCTTGGCCGTGGTTTCGGGGGATTATAATTCACCCCTCCACTTT,CASSLAVVSGDYNSPLHF
TRBJ2-1,TRBV5-5,NA,NA,TGTGCCAGCAGCTCGAAGACTCTAAAACTGCGGTCCTACAATGAGCAGTTCTTC,CASSSKTLKLRSYNEQFF
TRBJ2-5,TRBV2,NA,TRBD2,TGTGCCAGCAGCGGGACTAGCGGGGAACAAGAGACCCAGTACTTC,CASSGTSGEQETQYF
TRBJ2-5,TRBV10-3,NA,TRBD1,TGTGCCATCAGTGATTTTACGCCACAGGGGGCTCGGGAGACCCAGTACTTC,CAISDFTPQGARETQYF
TRBJ2-2,TRBV7-2,NA,TRBD2,TGTGCCAGCAGCTTATCCCGCCTAGCGGGATCGTACACCGGGGAGCTGTTTTTT,CASSLSRLAGSYTGELFF
TRBJ1-1,TRBV6-2/TRBV6-3,NA,TRBD1,TGTGCCAGCAGTTATCCCCGGGACAGGGGAAGAAGCACTGAAGCTTTCTTT,CASSYPRDRGRSTEAFF
TRBJ1-4,TRBV5-4,NA,NA,TGTGCCAGCAGCTTGGGAGGGTCCACTAATGAAAAACTGTTTTTT,CASSLGGSTNEKLFF
TRBJ2-7,TRBV9,once,NA,TGTGCCAGCAGCGTAGATTTCGTCTCCTACGAGCAGTACTTC,CASSVDFVSYEQYF
TRBJ1-2,TRBV9,NA,TRBD1,TGTGCCAGCAGCGTAGGACAGGGTCACGGCTACACCTTC,CASSVGQGHGYTF
TRBJ1-1,TRBV11-3,once,NA,TGTGCCAGCAGCTCAAACAGGAACACTGAAGCTTTCTTT,CASSSNRNTEAFF
TRBJ1-3,TRBV15,NA,NA,TGTGCCACCAGCAGGGGCAGAGAATCTGGAAACACCATATATTTT,CATSRGRESGNTIYF
TRBJ2-5,TRBV7-9,NA,TRBD2,TGTGCCAGCAGCTTCGGACTAGCGGGGGGCCAAGAGACCCAGTACTTC,CASSFGLAGGQETQYF